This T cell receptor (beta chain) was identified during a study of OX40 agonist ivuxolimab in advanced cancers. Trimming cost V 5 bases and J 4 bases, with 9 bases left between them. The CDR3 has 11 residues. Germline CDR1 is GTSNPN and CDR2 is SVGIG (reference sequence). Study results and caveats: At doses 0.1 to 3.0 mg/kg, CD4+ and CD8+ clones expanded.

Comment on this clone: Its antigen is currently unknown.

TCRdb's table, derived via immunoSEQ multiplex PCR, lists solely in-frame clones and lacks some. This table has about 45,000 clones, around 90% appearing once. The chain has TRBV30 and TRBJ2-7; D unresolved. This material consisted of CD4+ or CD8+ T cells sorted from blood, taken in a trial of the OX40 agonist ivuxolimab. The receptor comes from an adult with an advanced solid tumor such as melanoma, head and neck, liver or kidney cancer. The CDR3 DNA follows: TGTGCCTGGGAAACAGTTTACGAGCAGTACTTC. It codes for CAWETVYEQYF. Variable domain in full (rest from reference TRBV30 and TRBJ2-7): SQTIHQWPATLVQPVGSPLSLECTVEGTSNPNLYWYRQAAGRGLQLLFYSVGIGQISSEVPQNLSASRPQDRQFILSSKKLLLSDSGFYLCAWETVYEQYFGPGTRLTVT.